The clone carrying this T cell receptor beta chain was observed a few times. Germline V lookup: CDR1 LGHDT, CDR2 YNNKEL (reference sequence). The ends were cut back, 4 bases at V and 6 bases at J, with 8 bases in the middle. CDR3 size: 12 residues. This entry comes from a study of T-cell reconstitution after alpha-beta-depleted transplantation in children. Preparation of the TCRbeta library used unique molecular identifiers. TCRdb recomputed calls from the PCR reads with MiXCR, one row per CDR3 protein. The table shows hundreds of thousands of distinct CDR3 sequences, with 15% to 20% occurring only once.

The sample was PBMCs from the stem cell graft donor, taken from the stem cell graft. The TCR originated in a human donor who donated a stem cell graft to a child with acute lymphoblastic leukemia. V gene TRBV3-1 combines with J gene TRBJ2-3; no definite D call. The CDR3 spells CASSPVEDTQYF. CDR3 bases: TGTGCCAGCAGCCCCGTCGAGGATACGCAGTATTTT.